This entry features one T cell receptor beta chain sequence. This specimen comes from a study of blood T cell repertoires in COVID-19. Overall study context: Acute and convalescent COVID-19 specimens originated in the United States, Italy and Spain. The analysed material was cDNA or gDNA that came from T cells, B-cell-depleted T cells, or PBMCs.

From germline, CDR1 is MNHEY and CDR2 SMNVEV (reference sequence). The CDR3 length is 10 residues. Trimming cost V 7 bases and J 5 bases, with 5 bases left between them. The assay was immunoSEQ multiplex PCR, and TCRdb's table has in-frame clones only and misses some. The table has 110,000 or so clones, about 76% seen once. Sequencing input: peripheral blood. The chain uses TRBV27 and TRBJ2-5; D gene uncertain. The receptor was isolated from an elderly man with acute or convalescent COVID-19. The CDR3: CASISETQYF. Here the CDR3 DNA reads TGTGCCAGCATATCGGAGACCCAGTACTTC.